Sequencing of this T cell receptor beta chain was carried out in a study of CD8+ T cells in alopecia areata. Looking at the study overall: Treated individuals took tofacitinib by mouth, 5 to 10 mg twice daily. Study results and caveats: Sequencing of scalp samples also includes resident alphabeta T cells from normal skin.

Comments on this clone: Its antigen is as yet unknown. This specimen includes other DNA sequences encoding the same CDR3.

CDR1 is SQVTM and CDR2 is ANQGSEA in the germline V gene. This CDR3 has 13 amino acids. The V end lost 6 bases, the J end lost 0 bases, and 9 bases lay between the germline ends. In each case, RNA was isolated and then reverse transcribed into cDNA as the sequencing template. Measured with immunoSEQ multiplex PCR; TCRdb has only the in-frame clones, and not every one. The repertoire holds roughly 130,000 clones, with around three fifths as singletons. Samples from alopecia areata patients were lesional scalp punch biopsies and peripheral blood. This sample comprised CD4+ T cells sorted from blood, obtained at week 0. The receptor was isolated from a human donor with alopecia areata. The chain couples TRBV29-1 to TRBJ1-5; D is perhaps TRBD1 (5 bases). For the CDR3, the DNA is TGCAGCGTGGGGGACGGTAGCAATCAGCCCCAGCATTTT. As protein: CSVGDGSNQPQHF.